The next 19 T cell receptor beta chains were all read from a single sample in a study of T cell clonality in common variable immunodeficiency. Repertoires were generated with immunoSEQ multiplex PCR, while TCRdb's copy carries only in-frame clones and drops some. The sample yields approximately 50,000 clones, without any singletons. The sequenced sample consisted of peripheral blood mononuclear cells. The receptors derive from a person aged 18 to 69 in good health.

This clone was recorded many times. From the germline J gene comes the end of the CDR3, since the read stops 3 residues before it. The chain links TRBV11-2 to TRBJ2-2, with D perhaps matching TRBD2 (5 bases). Trimming cost V 7 bases and J 2 bases, with 14 bases left between them. Germline V gene sequence: CDR1 SGHAT, CDR2 FQNNGV. The CDR3 consists of 15 residues. CDR3 residues: CASMAGPKNTGELFF. Incomplete CDR3 DNA: TGTGCCAGCATGGCGGGCCCAAAAAACACCGGGGAG.

This clone appeared many times. The read stops 3 residues short of the end of the CDR3; the missing end is completed from the germline J gene. V gene TRBV2 combines with J gene TRBJ1-4; TRBD1 matches 10 bases. This CDR3 has 15 residues. Germline trimming cut 7 bases from V and 5 bases from J; bases unmatched to any gene: 7. In germline, CDR1 is SNHLY, CDR2 FYNNEI. CDR3 sequence reads: CASTKWTGGNEKLFF. The sequenced part of the CDR3 DNA is TGTGCCAGCACTAAATGGACAGGGGGAAATGAAAAA.

This clone has at least ten counts. Coverage ceases 3 residues before the CDR3 finishes, and the germline J gene fills in the end. V and J are TRBV29-1 and TRBJ2-3; the match to TRBD1 covers 10 bases. Germline CDR1 reads SQVTM; CDR2 reads ANQGSEA. The CDR3 length is 14 residues. J gave up 3 bases and V 5 bases, and 5 bases lay outside the gene matches. The CDR3 reads CSVYRDRGTDTQYF. Incomplete CDR3 DNA: TGCAGCGTTTACCGGGACAGGGGAACAGATACG.

This clone was recorded many times. With the read ending 3 residues before the CDR3 end, the germline J gene is used to fill in that end. The rearrangement uses TRBV19 and TRBJ1-1; D not certain. The CDR3 spans 13 residues. Germline assignment: CDR1 LNHDA and CDR2 SQIVND (reference sequence). The V end was cut by 3 bases, the J end by 1 base, with 6 bases between. The CDR3 reads CASSIMSNTEAFF. The DNA read from the CDR3 is TGTGCCAGTAGTATCATGTCGAACACTGAA.

This clone has ten or more counts. The read ends 3 residues before the CDR3 terminus; that terminus is restored from the germline J gene. The gene calls are TRBV30 and TRBJ2-3, with TRBD2 as a possible D gene (6 bases). The germline V and J ends were trimmed by 3 bases and 5 bases, with 15 bases remaining between them. CDR1 is GTSNPN, CDR2 SVGIG, per germline (reference sequence). The CDR3 is 14 residues long. The sequenced part of the CDR3 DNA is TGTGCCTGGAGGGTCGGTCGCGGGAAAGATACG. It is translated as CAWRVGRGKDT. Given in full, the CDR3 is CAWRVGRGKDTQYF.

This clone was seen many times. The read ends 3 residues early relative to the CDR3; the germline J gene fills the gap. This chain joins TRBV9 and TRBJ2-1; 7 bases line up with TRBD1. The CDR3 is made up of 15 amino acids. CDR1 SGDLS and CDR2 YYNGEE come from the germline V gene. V shed 4 bases, J shed 0 bases, and the junction held 4 bases outside the gene matches. The CDR3 DNA, read in part, is TGTGCCAGCAGCTTGGGACAGCTCTCCTACAATGAG. Encoded protein: CASSLGQLSYNE. The entire CDR3 is CASSLGQLSYNEQFF.

Many counts were recorded for this clone. The read finishes 3 residues shy of the CDR3 end, and the germline J gene is used to complete it. The chain uses TRBV29-1 and TRBJ1-1, with TRBD1 identical over 7 bases. The CDR3 extends over 15 amino acids. The germline CDR1 and CDR2 sequences are SQVTM and ANQGSEA. This CDR3 is CRASDRVAGKTEAFF. The sequenced part of the CDR3 DNA is TGCAGAGCGTCAGACAGGGTCGCAGGGAAGACTGAA.

This clone was recorded at least ten times. The CDR3 loop is CSGDRGPTEAFF. The covered CDR3 bases are TGCAGCGGTGACAGGGGGCCCACTGAA. The rearrangement uses TRBV29-1 and TRBJ1-1; TRBD1 matches at 10 bases. The read comes to an end 3 residues before the CDR3 does, leaving the germline J gene to fill in the end. CDR1 is SQVTM, CDR2 ANQGSEA, per germline. V was clipped by 7 bases and J by 4 bases; unmatched bases: 3. The CDR3 loop spans 12 amino acids.

About this clone: The sequence runs out 3 residues before the end of the CDR3; the remainder is reconstructed from the germline J gene. The J gene is TRBJ1-2, the V gene TRBV6-2 or TRBV6-3; TRBD1 is a possible D gene (5 bases). CDR1 MNHEY and CDR2 SVGEGT come from the germline V gene. The CDR3 length is 13 residues. The sequenced CDR3 bases are TGTGCCAGCAGTTATGGTTGGGGCAATGAC. Its translation: CASSYGWGND. The entire CDR3 sequence reads CASSYGWGNDYTF.

In this sample, this clone turned up many times. The read comes to an end 3 residues before the CDR3 does, leaving the germline J gene to fill in the end. This chain links TRBV6-2 or TRBV6-3 with TRBJ2-2, with 7 bases aligning to TRBD2. Unmatched junction bases numbered 8, after V lost 0 bases and J lost 7 bases. Germline V lookup: CDR1 MNHEY, CDR2 SVGEGT. CDR3 length: 16 residues. CDR3 protein: CASSYSPSGEIGELFF. The CDR3 bases that were read are TGTGCCAGCAGTTACTCACCCAGCGGGGAGATCGGGGAG.

This clone has ten or more counts. With the read ending 3 residues before the CDR3 end, the germline J gene is used to fill in that end. The gene calls are TRBV19 and TRBJ2-2; a possible D gene is TRBD2 (6 bases). Trimming cost V 3 bases and J 4 bases, with 12 bases left between them. Germline V gene data show CDR1 as LNHDA and CDR2 as SQIVND (reference sequence). This CDR3 has 15 amino acids. The CDR3: CASSMRGALTGELFF. The sequenced CDR3 bases are TGTGCCAGTAGTATGCGCGGGGCCCTCACCGGGGAG.

This clone was counted many times. The read ends 3 residues before the CDR3 terminus; that terminus is restored from the germline J gene. V and J are TRBV20-1 and TRBJ2-2; 10 bases align to TRBD1. Germline CDR1 and CDR2: DFQATT and SNEGSKA (reference sequence). CDR3 size: 14 residues. CDR3 DNA (partial): TGCAGTGCTGGCACTAGACAGGGGGCGGAAAAG. Protein product: CSAGTRQGAEK. In full, the CDR3 reads CSAGTRQGAEKLFF.

This clone has at least ten counts. The CDR3 end falls 3 residues outside the read, so it is completed with the germline J gene. The rearrangement joins TRBV2 to TRBJ1-5; a weak D match, TRBD1 (5 bases). From germline, CDR1 is SNHLY and CDR2 FYNNEI. The V end was cut by 7 bases, the J end by 4 bases, with 11 bases between. This CDR3 has 13 residues. Incomplete CDR3 DNA: TGTGCCAGCAAAAACCAGGGAAATCAGCCC. The encoded protein is CASKNQGNQP. The whole CDR3 reads CASKNQGNQPQHF.

There are a few counts of this clone. The read halts 3 residues ahead of the CDR3 end, with the missing end drawn from the germline J gene. The chain combines TRBV11-2 with TRBJ1-1, with no clear D. Trimming shortened V by 0 bases and J by 6 bases, and 5 bases separated the two germline ends. Germline V gene data show CDR1 as SGHAT and CDR2 as FQNNGV. The CDR3 has 12 residues. CDR3 bases read: TGTGCCAGCAGCTTAGATTCGGCTGAA. Translation gives CASSLDSAE. The complete CDR3 protein is CASSLDSAEAFF.

This clone has at least ten counts. The DNA ends 3 residues before the CDR3 does, and the rest of the CDR3 is filled in from the germline J gene. The gene calls are TRBV20-1 and TRBJ2-3; 10 positions match TRBD1. The CDR3 extends over 14 amino acids. Germline lookup yields CDR1 DFQATT and CDR2 SNEGSKA (reference sequence). V lost 4 bases to trimming and J lost 5 bases; unmatched junction nucleotides: 6. This CDR3 is CSAKTGGKIDTQYF. CDR3 DNA, as far as it was read: TGCAGTGCTAAGACAGGGGGCAAGATAGATACG.

This clone occurred many times. Read data end 3 residues before the CDR3 end; the end is taken from the germline J gene. The chain carries TRBV7-2 and TRBJ2-5; D might be TRBD1 (5 bases). The CDR3 spans 14 residues. Germline V gene lookup returns CDR1 SGHTA and CDR2 FQGNSA. Trimming took 0 bases from V and 2 from J, leaving 7 bases between them. The CDR3 loop is CASSLARQQETQYF. The covered CDR3 bases are TGTGCCAGCAGCTTAGCGAGACAGCAAGAGACC.

This clone was recorded many times. The read terminates 3 residues ahead of where the CDR3 ends, so the germline J gene completes it. V is TRBV20-1 and J is TRBJ2-7; the match to TRBD2 covers 8 bases. Trimming cost V 4 bases and J 6 bases; bases outside gene matches: 8. This CDR3 contains 13 residues. Germline V CDR1 and CDR2: DFQATT, SNEGSKA (reference sequence). CDR3 bases read: TGCAGTGCTAATCGGGAGGGGGGGGCCGAG. Protein product: CSANREGGAE. The complete CDR3 reads CSANREGGAEQYF.

This clone was counted ten times or more. CDR3 sequence reads: CASSLAVSANEKLFF. CDR3 DNA (partial): TGTGCCAGCAGCTTAGCGGTCAGTGCTAATGAAAAA. The chain uses TRBV7-9 and TRBJ1-4, with D unresolved. From the germline J gene comes the end of the CDR3, since the read stops 3 residues before it. The V and J ends lost 0 bases and 3 bases respectively, with 8 bases between them. The CDR3 totals 15 residues. The V gene's germline CDR1 is SEHNR and CDR2 FQNEAQ (reference sequence).

This clone was found many times. The read stops 3 residues short of the end of the CDR3; the missing end is completed from the germline J gene. The chain uses TRBV20-1 and TRBJ2-7; the D gene is possibly TRBD1 (6 bases). Germline CDR1 reads DFQATT; CDR2 reads SNEGSKA (reference sequence). Trimming took off 7 bases at V and 0 bases at J, with 16 bases between the two ends. The CDR3 loop spans 14 amino acids. The CDR3 DNA, read in part, is TGCAGTGTAAGCCGGGACACTAACTCCTACGAG. This codes for CSVSRDTNSYE. The full CDR3 reads CSVSRDTNSYEQYF.